One sample yielded the 14 T cell receptor beta chains listed below, sequenced in a study of beta chain features in type 1 diabetes. Whole-study results and caveats: TCRB CDR3 length was moderately but significantly reduced in all four CD4+ subsets of Type 1 diabetes patients.

Their antigens are not known. cDNA synthesis used the whole RNA isolate, giving expressed TCRB sequences. Method: immunoSEQ multiplex PCR; TCRdb's copy keeps in-frame clones and lacks some. This table holds 640,000 or so clones, 11% to 15% found once. The sequencing input was naive CD4+ T cells from blood. The receptors were gathered from a man younger than 30 with type 1 diabetes.

CDR3 sequence (DNA): TGTGCCAGCAGCTTGGACAGGGGGTCCCTCTACAATGAGCAGTTCTTC. Translating it yields CASSLDRGSLYNEQFF. V and J are TRBV5-6 and TRBJ2-1, with 8 bases lining up with TRBD1. This CDR3 comprises 16 residues. The germline V gene encodes CDR1 SGHDT and CDR2 YYEEEE. The J segment lost 3 bases and the V segment lost 0 bases, leaving 5 bases of the junction unmatched.

The chain combines TRBV30 with TRBJ2-5, with a tentative D call TRBD1 (5 bases). The V gene's germline CDR1 is GTSNPN and CDR2 SVGIG (reference sequence). The V gene lost 2 bases and the J gene lost 5 bases, with 21 bases spanning the gap. CDR3 length equals 16 residues. CDR3 residues: CAWSPWAQARVETQYF. CDR3 coding DNA: TGTGCCTGGAGTCCCTGGGCACAGGCAAGGGTCGAGACCCAGTACTTC.

In its sample, this clone was seen a few times. The rearrangement joins TRBV27 to TRBJ2-5, with a possible D match to TRBD2 (7 bases). CDR3 size: 17 residues. V was trimmed by 2 bases and J by 2 bases, leaving 18 bases between them. In germline, CDR1 is MNHEY, CDR2 SMNVEV (reference sequence). The CDR3: CASSLIRLGGAQETQYF. CDR3 in DNA: TGTGCCAGCAGTTTAATCCGGCTAGGGGGGGCACAAGAGACCCAGTACTTC.

This chain links TRBV4-2 with TRBJ1-4; unclear D gene. The CDR3 totals 18 residues. Germline values: CDR1 LGHNA, CDR2 YNFKEQ. Trimming stripped 0 bases from V and 7 bases from J, with 21 bases between. In DNA, the CDR3 is TGTGCCAGCAGCCAAGATGGAAAAGGCATAAGGTTTGGTGAAAAACTGTTTTTT. This sequence encodes CASSQDGKGIRFGEKLFF.

Notes on this clone: The sample has other DNA sequences that encode this CDR3 too. The chain couples TRBV7-2 to TRBJ2-5, with D possibly matching TRBD2 (6 bases). The CDR3 covers 13 residues. Germline values: CDR1 SGHTA, CDR2 FQGNSA. The V and J ends lost 1 base and 5 bases respectively, with 8 bases between them. The CDR3 region has the DNA TGTGCCAGCAGCTTAGGCGGAGGGGAGACCCAGTACTTC. This encodes CASSLGGGETQYF.

The chain links TRBV30 to TRBJ1-5, with a tentative D call TRBD1 (5 bases). Between the trimmed V and J ends, which lost 4 bases and 3 bases, there was a span of 16 bases. The CDR3 loop spans 15 amino acids. Germline V lookup: CDR1 GTSNPN, CDR2 SVGIG (reference sequence). CDR3 amino acids: CAWTVPSGVNQPQHF. The CDR3, as DNA: TGTGCCTGGACCGTCCCCTCGGGGGTCAATCAGCCCCAGCATTTT.

This clone was counted only a few times. CDR3 sequence (DNA): TGTGCCACCAATCCCGGGACTAACATTCAGTACTTC. As protein: CATNPGTNIQYF. The chain combines TRBV2 with TRBJ2-4; possible D gene TRBD2, 6 bases. V lost 10 bases and J lost 7, with 14 bases in between. Germline V gene data show CDR1 as SNHLY and CDR2 as FYNNEI. This CDR3 spans 12 amino acids.

The chain carries TRBV30 and TRBJ1-5; D gene unclear. The length of the CDR3 is 12 residues. The germline CDR1 and CDR2 sequences are GTSNPN and SVGIG (reference sequence). V lost 0 bases to trimming and J lost 5 bases, with 5 bases between them. The CDR3 here is CAWSVWDQPQHF. CDR3 bases: TGTGCCTGGAGTGTGTGGGATCAGCCCCAGCATTTT.

A remark on this clone: The junction and the germline gene differ at one end; a read error may be behind it. The V and J genes are TRBV10-3 and TRBJ2-2, with no clear D. The CDR3 has 15 amino acids. Germline CDR1 is ENHRY and CDR2 is SYGVKD. The CDR3 spells CASSYSVLSTRELFF. CDR3 coding DNA: TGTGCCAGCAGTTACTCGGTTCTCAGCACCAGGGAGCTGTTTTTT.

J is TRBJ2-3 and V is TRBV6-5, with D perhaps matching TRBD1 or TRBD2 (6 bases each). The CDR3 consists of 15 residues. Germline V gene data show CDR1 as MNHEY and CDR2 as SVGAGI. Between the trimmed V and J ends, which lost 3 bases and 0 bases, there was a span of 10 bases. DNA for the CDR3: TGTGCCAGCAGTTATTGGGGGGCTAGCACAGATACGCAGTATTTT. Its translation is CASSYWGASTDTQYF.

As regards this clone: The sample contains more than one DNA sequence encoding this CDR3. This chain links TRBV20-1 with TRBJ2-1; TRBD2 agrees at 7 bases. Losses at the gene ends were 6 bases for V and 4 bases for J; bases not matched to a gene: 0. The CDR3 is made up of 11 amino acids. CDR1 is DFQATT, CDR2 SNEGSKA, per germline (reference sequence). CDR3 bases: TGCAGTGCCGGGGGGTACAATGAGCAGTTCTTC. Its protein product is CSAGGYNEQFF.

In its sample, this clone was seen a few times. This sequence joins TRBV10-3 and TRBJ2-1; TRBD2 might be the D (6 bases). The CDR3 extends over 13 amino acids. The germline CDR1 and CDR2 sequences are ENHRY and SYGVKD. V lost 2 bases and J lost 5, with 7 bases in between. The CDR3 loop reads CAISERTNNEQFF. The CDR3 coding sequence is TGTGCCATCAGTGAGAGGACTAACAATGAGCAGTTCTTC.

The V gene is TRBV9, the J gene TRBJ2-2; 7 nucleotides align to TRBD2. Germline V gene lookup returns CDR1 SGDLS and CDR2 YYNGEE. The length of the CDR3 is 14 residues. The J segment lost 4 bases and the V segment lost 4 bases, leaving 4 bases of the junction unmatched. In DNA form, the CDR3 reads TGTGCCAGCAGCCCGGGACTAACCACCGGGGAGCTGTTTTTT. Amino acids: CASSPGLTTGELFF.

This clone was recorded once. This rearrangement joins TRBV28 to TRBJ1-5; 9 bases are shared with TRBD1. V was clipped by 2 bases and J by 5 bases; unmatched bases: 7. There are 16 residues in the CDR3. The germline V gene encodes CDR1 MDHEN and CDR2 SYDVKM. The CDR3 nucleotides are TGTGCCAGCAGTTTAGATCTCGGGACAGGGTATCAGCCCCAGCATTTT. Translated, it gives CASSLDLGTGYQPQHF.